This entry describes one T cell receptor beta chain. Authors' analysis steps: Cell counts per sample came from amplifying reference gene primers. Assay used: immunoSEQ multiplex PCR; TCRdb lists only in-frame clones, some missing. The DNA gave D and trimming, while V, J and clone size come from that table. Among approximately 400,000 clones listed, around 86% were seen once. The age range of participants was about 18 to 100 years, with residence in about two dozen US areas. This sample is part of a study of blood T cell repertoires in COVID-19. Study details: The samples span acute and convalescent COVID-19 from the United States, Italy and Spain. From T cells, B-cell-depleted T cells, or PBMCs came the material, which was cDNA or gDNA.

Per germline, CDR1 SGHTA and CDR2 FQGNSA. The J segment lost 0 bases and the V segment lost 5 bases, leaving 8 bases of the junction unmatched. The CDR3 contains 16 residues. This sequence was found in a woman aged 50 to 60 who had recovered from COVID-19. V is TRBV7-2 and J is TRBJ1-2; 8 bases align to TRBD1. Sequencing input: PBMCs or T cells enriched from blood (not recorded which). This chain's CDR3 is CASSLQGAPTNYGYTF. DNA for the CDR3: TGTGCCAGCAGCCTGCAGGGGGCTCCAACTAACTATGGCTACACCTTC.